This entry concerns a single T cell receptor beta chain. CDR3 length equals 15 residues. Germline assignment: CDR1 SGHNT and CDR2 YENEEA. J lost 3 bases, V lost 5 bases, and 7 bases had no gene match. This record belongs to a study of cytomegalovirus exposure and HLA in healthy donors. This PCR relied on a set of 60 Vbeta primers and 13 Jbeta primers. The assay was immunoSEQ multiplex PCR, and TCRdb's table has in-frame clones only and misses some. Altogether roughly 170,000 clones are present, around 80% being singletons, with the ten largest covering approximately 1.5%. This receptor was identified in a woman aged 25 to 39 in good health and CMV-seropositive. Sequences were obtained from PBMCs. The V gene is TRBV11-3, the J gene TRBJ2-1; 7 bases align to TRBD2. CDR3 coding DNA: TGTGCCAGCAGCATTCGGGAGGCCGACTACAATGAGCAGTTCTTC. Amino acid sequence: CASSIREADYNEQFF.